Listed here are 19 T cell receptor beta chains from one sample, sequenced in a study of regulatory T cells in long-lasting Graves disease. Time point specified: newly diagnosed GD, antithyroid drugs for less than 3 months. Researchers made the TCR library from RNA that was extracted from PBMCs. Libraries of TCR beta came from iRepertoire HTBI primers plus Arm-PCR of CDR3 regions. TCRdb used MiXCR to reprocess the multiplex PCR reads, holding one entry per CDR3 protein. There are about 350,000 distinct CDR3 sequences in the sample; 15% to 20% occur only once, and about 19% lies in the top ten. These data are also associated with another study on T cells in Graves' hyperthyroidism and ophthalmopathy.

The source material was peripheral blood mononuclear cells (PBMCs), sampled at new diagnosis, from a patient treated with antithyroid drugs. The receptors originated from a woman under 30 with Graves disease.

This chain joins TRBV14 and TRBJ1-4, with TRBD1 identical over 7 bases. The length of the CDR3 is 16 residues. Germline CDR1 reads SGHDN; CDR2 reads FVKESK. The J segment lost 8 bases and the V segment lost 2 bases, leaving 11 bases of the junction unmatched. CDR3 sequence reads: CASSQPTGTVGEKLFF. The CDR3 DNA reads TGTGCCAGCAGCCAACCCACAGGGACAGTGGGCGAAAAACTGTTTTTT.

The chain is built from TRBV20-1 and TRBJ2-3; 13 positions agree with TRBD2. V was pared by 6 bases and J by 3 bases, with 9 bases of the junction left unmatched. The CDR3 is 16 amino acids. Germline values: CDR1 DFQATT, CDR2 SNEGSKA (reference sequence). CDR3 region: CSAIPGTSGVTDTQYF. The CDR3 DNA sequence: TGCAGTGCCATTCCCGGGACTAGCGGGGTAACAGATACGCAGTATTTT.

This clonotype has only a few counts. One end of the junction does not line up with germline, which may come from a read error. The chain is built from TRBV30 and TRBJ1-2; D remains ambiguous. This CDR3 comprises 12 residues. The germline CDR1 and CDR2 sequences are GTSNPN and SVGIG (reference sequence). CDR3 loop: CAWSGSGNGHTF. The CDR3 DNA follows: TGTGCCTGGAGTGGATCGGGGAATGGCCACACCTTC.

Concerning this clonotype itself: The junction differs from germline at one of its ends, possibly a read error. The chain carries TRBV18 and TRBJ2-7; D gene ambiguous. The CDR3 totals 12 residues. Germline V gene lookup returns CDR1 KGHSH and CDR2 LQKENI. The CDR3 bases are TGTGTCAGCTCACCAACCCTATACGAGCAGTACTTC. Amino acids: CVSSPTLYEQYF.

Here the CDR3 reads CSAPLTRLEQYF. In DNA, the CDR3 is TGCAGTGCGCCTCTAACCCGCCTCGAGCAGTACTTC. This rearrangement joins TRBV20-1 to TRBJ2-7; unclear D gene. The germline gives CDR1 DFQATT, CDR2 SNEGSKA (reference sequence). The CDR3 covers 12 residues. V lost 6 bases and J 6 bases, leaving 15 bases between the germline ends.

This clonotype was detected many times. V is TRBV2 and J is TRBJ1-1; D is ambiguous. CDR1 SNHLY and CDR2 FYNNEI come from the germline V gene. The length of the CDR3 is 11 residues. Trimming stripped 7 bases from V and 5 bases from J, with 8 bases between. The CDR3 sequence is CASKVRTEAFF. The CDR3 nucleotides are TGTGCCAGCAAGGTCAGGACTGAAGCTTTCTTT.

The J gene is TRBJ2-1, the V gene TRBV2; weak D call: TRBD2 (5 bases). V was clipped by 3 bases and J by 4 bases, with 13 bases between them. The CDR3 is 15 residues long. Germline values: CDR1 SNHLY, CDR2 FYNNEI. CDR3: CASSDMARRYNEQFF. Written as DNA, the CDR3 is TGTGCCAGCAGTGATATGGCCAGGAGGTACAATGAGCAGTTCTTC.

About this clonotype: Given a far larger clone just one base away, this is likely a sequencing read error. V is TRBV20-1 and J is TRBJ2-7; 11 bases agree with TRBD2. The CDR3 loop spans 14 amino acids. The V segment lost 1 base and the J segment 7 bases; nucleotides outside the gene matches: 6. The germline V gene encodes CDR1 DFQATT and CDR2 SNEGSKA (reference sequence). The CDR3 sequence: CSARVVAGGNEQYF. DNA for the CDR3: TGCAGTGCTAGAGTGGTAGCGGGAGGGAATGAGCAGTACTTC.

On this clonotype: It is likely a read error: a sequence one base away is far more abundant. CDR3 in amino acids: CASSPTEFSSYNEQLF. The CDR3 coding sequence is TGTGCCAGCAGCCCCACAGAATTTAGCTCCTACAATGAGCAGCTCTTC. The chain uses TRBV3-1 and TRBJ2-1; D is ambiguous. Germline values: CDR1 LGHDT, CDR2 YNNKEL (reference sequence). This CDR3 is 16 amino acids long.

This clonotype was counted at least ten times. The conserved closing phenylalanine or tryptophan is absent in this CDR3, likely reflecting a read error. The DNA is left out, because the CDR3 cannot be placed on it with certainty; the CDR3 is given as TCRdb lists it. This rearrangement joins TRBV2 to TRBJ1-1; the table's D gene call, TRBD1, was not cross checked with the DNA. Germline V gene sequence: CDR1 SNHLY, CDR2 FYNNEI. The CDR3 spans 9 residues, counting both ends. The CDR3 reads CASTPDGSS.

The V and J genes are TRBV15 and TRBJ2-1, with D possibly TRBD2 on 5 matching bases. CDR3 length: 13 amino acids. Germline V gene sequence: CDR1 LNHNV, CDR2 YYDKDF (reference sequence). The V end was cut by 1 base, the J end by 10 bases, with 11 bases between. In DNA form, the CDR3 reads TGTGCCACCAGCAGAGGAGCGGTCTACGAGCAGTTCTTC. Its translation is CATSRGAVYEQFF.

This clonotype appeared many times. The chain combines TRBV5-1 with TRBJ2-7, with D tentatively TRBD2 (5 bases). The CDR3 sequence is 14 residues long. Trimming left V 0 bases short and J 6 bases short, with 13 bases between. Germline CDR1 is SGHRS and CDR2 is YFSETQ. The CDR3 DNA sequence: TGCGCCAGCAGCTTGGAGTGGCCCCGGGGCGAGCAGTACTTC. It yields the protein CASSLEWPRGEQYF. Combining the CDR3 with reference TRBV5-1 and TRBJ2-7 gives the whole variable domain KAGVTQTPRYLIKTRGQQVTLSCSPISGHRSVSWYQQTPGQGLQFLFEYFSETQRNKGNFPGRFSGRQFSNSRSEMNVSTLELGDSALYLCASSLEWPRGEQYFGPGTRLTVT.

This clonotype has a count of ten or more. The genes are TRBV6-4 and TRBJ2-2, with 7 positions matching TRBD1. This CDR3 region has 14 residues. With 0 bases clipped from V and 6 bases from J, the junction kept 1 base outside the gene matches. Germline V CDR1 and CDR2: MRHNA, SNTAGT. The CDR3 sequence is CASSDSQGAGELFF. DNA for the CDR3: TGTGCCAGCAGTGACTCGCAGGGGGCCGGGGAGCTGTTTTTT.

Many counts were recorded for this clonotype. In nucleotides, the CDR3 is TGTGCCAGCAGTGGGGGTTCCCGGACAGGGGCCGGGGAGCTGTTTTTT. It encodes CASSGGSRTGAGELFF. The V and J genes are TRBV6-1 and TRBJ2-2; TRBD1 agrees at 9 bases. Germline-derived CDR1 and CDR2 are MNHNS and SASEGT. The CDR3 length is 16 residues. After removal of 4 bases from V and 6 bases from J, the junction contained 9 bases not matched to a gene.

This clonotype was seen more than once but under ten times. The chain recombines TRBV6-1 with TRBJ1-1; D is unresolved. Germline assignment: CDR1 MNHNS and CDR2 SASEGT. The CDR3 spans 14 residues. The V and J ends lost 9 bases and 5 bases respectively, with 19 bases between them. The CDR3 loop reads CARNNRTSLTEAFF. The DNA of the CDR3 is TGTGCCAGGAACAACCGGACTAGCTTGACTGAAGCTTTCTTT.

This chain links TRBV15 with TRBJ2-6; D not certain. The germline V gene encodes CDR1 LNHNV and CDR2 YYDKDF (reference sequence). The germline V and J ends were trimmed by 0 bases and 0 bases, with 6 bases remaining between them. CDR3 size: 16 residues. The DNA of the CDR3 is TGTGCCACCAGCAGAGATCTGACCTCTGGGGCCAACGTCCTGACTTTC. Protein product: CATSRDLTSGANVLTF.

J is TRBJ2-1 and V is TRBV6-5; no clear D. The V end was cut by 0 bases, the J end by 0 bases, with 9 bases between. Germline lookup yields CDR1 MNHEY and CDR2 SVGAGI. The CDR3 spans 16 residues. The CDR3 nucleotides are TGTGCCAGCAGTTACTCCGGGCCCCACTCCTACAATGAGCAGTTCTTC. Translation: CASSYSGPHSYNEQFF.

This clonotype was found a few times. The J gene is TRBJ1-4, the V gene TRBV6-1; D unresolved. This CDR3 has 14 residues. Germline values: CDR1 MNHNS, CDR2 SASEGT. Trimming pared 0 bases from V and 7 bases from J, leaving 9 bases between. This chain's CDR3 is CASSEAQGLEKLFF. The CDR3 DNA follows: TGTGCCAGCAGTGAAGCGCAAGGGCTTGAAAAACTGTTTTTT.

There are many counts of this clonotype. This chain joins TRBV6-2 or TRBV6-3 and TRBJ2-7; 7 bases map to TRBD1. V trimming: 6 bases; J trimming: 4 bases; junction bases outside the gene matches: 9. In germline, CDR1 is MNHEY, CDR2 SVGEGT. CDR3 length: 14 amino acids. The CDR3 nucleotides are TGTGCCAGCAGCGCTACCGGGACAGTGTACGAGCAGTACTTC. It specifies CASSATGTVYEQYF.